This entry features one T cell receptor (beta chain) sequence. This sample was included in a study of blood T cell repertoires in COVID-19. For the study at large: From T cells, B-cell-depleted T cells, or PBMCs came the material, which was cDNA or gDNA.

Trimming cost V 4 bases and J 3 bases, with 18 bases left between them. The CDR3 length is 16 residues. Germline V lookup: CDR1 MNHEY, CDR2 SVGAGI. Sequencing was performed with immunoSEQ multiplex PCR; in TCRdb, only in-frame clones are kept and a portion is missing. The repertoire holds 230,000 or so clones, with around 75% as singletons. Sequencing input: peripheral blood. This sequence joins TRBV6-5 and TRBJ1-1; maybe TRBD1 (6 bases). This receptor was identified in a human donor in a cohort sampled during active COVID-19. CDR3 amino acids: CASSFDSSGADTEAFF. CDR3 nucleotide sequence: TGTGCCAGCAGTTTCGACTCGTCAGGGGCGGACACTGAAGCTTTCTTT.